The 9 T cell receptor beta chains below were found in one sample sequenced in a study of T cell responses to AZD1222 COVID-19 vaccine. The method was immunoSEQ multiplex PCR; TCRdb's version includes in-frame clones alone and lacks a portion of them. In the table there are some 80,000 clones, over 90% of which are singletons. The specimen comprised peripheral blood, sampled on day 0 of AZD1222 vaccination. These receptors came from an adult in good health.

This clone was seen a single time. The V and J genes are TRBV3-1 (or the pseudogene TRBV3-2) and TRBJ2-7; D perhaps matches TRBD2 (7 bases). Germline CDR1 and CDR2: LGHDT and YNNKEL (reference sequence). The CDR3 consists of 15 residues. Trimming pared 1 base from V and 4 bases from J, leaving 14 bases between. The DNA of the CDR3 is TGTGCCAGCAGCCAAGGGGCGGGGGCGACATACGAGCAGTACTTC. Its protein is CASSQGAGATYEQYF.

J is TRBJ1-1 and V is TRBV2; D is unresolved. Germline CDR1 and CDR2: SNHLY and FYNNEI. V lost 5 bases and J 2 bases, leaving 9 bases between the germline ends. The CDR3 runs to 13 residues. The CDR3 DNA sequence: TGTGCCAGCAGTACAAGGATAAACACTGAAGCTTTCTTT. Translation gives CASSTRINTEAFF.

This sequence joins TRBV2 and TRBJ2-7, with TRBD1 matching over 9 bases. The CDR3 loop spans 12 amino acids. Trimming cost V 10 bases and J 6 bases; bases outside gene matches: 7. Germline values: CDR1 SNHLY, CDR2 FYNNEI. DNA for the CDR3: TGTGCCACTTCCACAGGGGGCACCGAGCAGTACTTC. Translating it yields CATSTGGTEQYF.

The chain joins TRBV10-3 to TRBJ2-3, with TRBD1 matching 8 bases. This CDR3 has 15 residues. From germline, CDR1 is ENHRY and CDR2 SYGVKD. The trim removed 0 bases at V and 5 bases at J, leaving 4 bases unmatched. The CDR3 DNA reads as TGTGCCATCAGTGAGTCGACAGGGGTTATAGATACGCAGTATTTT. Protein product: CAISESTGVIDTQYF.

This sequence joins TRBV19 and TRBJ2-1, with a tentative D call TRBD1 (5 bases). The CDR3 is 13 residues long. Germline-derived CDR1 and CDR2 are LNHDA and SQIVND (reference sequence). Trimming cost V 5 bases and J 11 bases, with 16 bases left between them. The CDR3 here is CASSLTLDTKQFF. The DNA of the CDR3 is TGTGCCAGTAGTCTCACTTTGGACACGAAGCAGTTCTTC.

The chain carries TRBV6-5 and TRBJ2-2; D possibly corresponds to TRBD1 (6 bases). Germline V gene sequence: CDR1 MNHEY, CDR2 SVGAGI. This CDR3 is 16 amino acids long. V was trimmed by 2 bases and J by 1 base, leaving 11 bases between them. CDR3 sequence reads: CASSYGGTLNTGELFF. The CDR3 coding sequence is TGTGCCAGCAGTTACGGGGGCACTCTGAACACCGGGGAGCTGTTTTTT.

The V gene is TRBV5-4, the J gene TRBJ2-1, with TRBD1 identical over 9 bases. The germline V gene has CDR1 SGHNT and CDR2 YYREEE (reference sequence). V lost 3 bases, J lost 0 bases, and 4 bases stayed unmatched. This CDR3 comprises 16 residues. CDR3 DNA: TGTGCCAGCAGCTCCTTGGGACAGGGCTCCTACAATGAGCAGTTCTTC. Translating it yields CASSSLGQGSYNEQFF.

The chain combines TRBV2 with TRBJ1-6; tentatively, D is TRBD1 (6 bases). Looked up from germline, CDR1 is SNHLY and CDR2 is FYNNEI. The ends were cut back, 7 bases at V and 7 bases at J, with 17 bases in the middle. This CDR3 has 15 amino acids. The CDR3 nucleotides are TGTGCCAGCAAATTAAGTGGGACACAAAATTCACCCCTCCACTTT. Its translation: CASKLSGTQNSPLHF.

Details on this clone: Additional DNA sequences in this sample encode the identical CDR3. This chain's CDR3 is CASSRSSYNSPLHF. As DNA, the CDR3 is TGTGCCAGCAGCCGGAGCTCCTATAATTCACCCCTCCACTTT. This rearrangement joins TRBV14 to TRBJ1-6; D unclear. The germline V gene has CDR1 SGHDN and CDR2 FVKESK. The CDR3 is 14 residues long. The V gene lost 4 bases and the J gene lost 0 bases, with 4 bases spanning the gap.